This TCR beta chain emerged from a study of graft-versus-host responses after intestinal transplantation. Study at large: All recipients got anti-thymocyte globulin induction, then tacrolimus and steroids for approximately three years. Study-level results: Early HvG declines after transplant were associated with peak circulating GvH clone levels. Allograft clonal ratios (graft-versus-host to host-versus-graft) were high in patients who had graft-donor T cell macrochimerism. Recipient-marrow GvH clones were detected, some having first appeared in ileum or blood.

Generated by immunoSEQ multiplex PCR, the TCRdb table keeps only in-frame clones and is missing some. The data hold about 36,000 clones, with approximately 93% observed a single time. Comment on this clone: The antigen is undetermined.

The CDR3 totals 14 residues. Looked up from germline, CDR1 is SGHAT and CDR2 is FQNNGV. Germline trimming cut 2 bases from V and 8 bases from J; bases unmatched to any gene: 5. The sequence was obtained from a human donor who was the organ donor for an intestinal transplant. This rearrangement joins TRBV11-2 to TRBJ1-4; 7 bases are a match to TRBD1. The sample consisted of unstimulated CD4+ T cells sorted from spleen or lymph node cells, taken before transplant. The CDR3 region has the DNA TGTGCCAGCAGCTTATCAGGGGGAGGGGAAAAACTGTTTTTT. Translating gives CASSLSGGGEKLFF.